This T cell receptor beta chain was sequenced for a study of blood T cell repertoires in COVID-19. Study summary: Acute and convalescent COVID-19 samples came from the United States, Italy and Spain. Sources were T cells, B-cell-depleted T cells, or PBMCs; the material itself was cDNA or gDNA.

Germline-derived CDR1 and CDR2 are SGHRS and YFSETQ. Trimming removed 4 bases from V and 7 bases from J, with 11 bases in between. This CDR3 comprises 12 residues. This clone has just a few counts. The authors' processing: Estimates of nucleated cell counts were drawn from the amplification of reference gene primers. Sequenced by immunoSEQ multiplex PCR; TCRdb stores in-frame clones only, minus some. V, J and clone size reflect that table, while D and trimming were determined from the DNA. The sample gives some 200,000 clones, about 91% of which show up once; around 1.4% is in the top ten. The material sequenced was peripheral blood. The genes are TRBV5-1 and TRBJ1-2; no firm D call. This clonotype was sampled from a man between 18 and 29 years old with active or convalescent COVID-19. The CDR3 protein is CASSAGSVGYTF. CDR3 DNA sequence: TGCGCCAGCAGCGCCGGTTCGGTTGGCTACACCTTC.